Shown below are 13 T cell receptor beta chains from a single sample sequenced in a study of control samples from healthy donors and cancer patients. Assay used: immunoSEQ multiplex PCR; TCRdb lists only in-frame clones, some missing. The table includes under 85,000 clones, about 93% detected once. The material sequenced was blood. The receptors shown here come from a woman aged 40-49 years in good health.

This chain uses TRBV10-3 with TRBJ2-7; D tentatively reads TRBD1 or TRBD2 (5 bases each). This CDR3 is 20 amino acids long. Germline assignment: CDR1 ENHRY and CDR2 SYGVKD. Trimming removed 2 bases at V and 0 bases at J, with 26 bases between. CDR3 residues: CAISEPVGTVDPIPSYEQYF. CDR3 coding DNA: TGTGCCATCAGTGAGCCGGTTGGGACCGTTGATCCGATCCCCTCCTACGAGCAGTACTTC.

The V call is TRBV6-5, the J call TRBJ1-1; D call uncertain. The ends were cut back, 0 bases at V and 3 bases at J, with 5 bases in the middle. This CDR3 contains 13 residues. Germline loops: CDR1 MNHEY, CDR2 SVGAGI. The CDR3 protein is CASSYSYYTEAFF. CDR3 in DNA: TGTGCCAGCAGTTACTCGTATTACACTGAAGCTTTCTTT.

The J gene is TRBJ2-7, the V gene TRBV18; D may be TRBD1 (6 bases). This CDR3 comprises 15 residues. V dropped 6 bases and J dropped 1 base, with 16 bases sitting between them. Germline CDR1 is KGHSH and CDR2 is LQKENI. CDR3 DNA: TGTGCCAGCTCCCCCGGGACACCCTTTTCCTACGAGCAGTACTTC. As protein: CASSPGTPFSYEQYF.

J is TRBJ2-4 and V is TRBV6-5, with no clear D. Trimming pared 2 bases from V and 4 bases from J, leaving 6 bases between. The length of the CDR3 is 13 residues. Germline values: CDR1 MNHEY, CDR2 SVGAGI. Here the CDR3 DNA reads TGTGCCAGCAGTTACGGGCAGAAAAACATTCAGTACTTC. Translating gives CASSYGQKNIQYF.

This CDR3 reads CASKERVTENSPLHF. Here the CDR3 DNA reads TGTGCCAGTAAAGAAAGGGTGACAGAGAATTCACCCCTCCACTTT. This chain uses TRBV19 with TRBJ1-6, with D possibly TRBD1 on 5 matching bases. The ends were cut back, 7 bases at V and 7 bases at J, with 17 bases in the middle. Germline CDR1 reads LNHDA; CDR2 reads SQIVND (reference sequence). CDR3 size: 15 residues.

The rearrangement uses TRBV2 and TRBJ2-3; TRBD1 is a possible D gene (6 bases). The CDR3 is 16 amino acids. From germline, CDR1 is SNHLY and CDR2 FYNNEI. Trimming pared 3 bases from V and 4 bases from J, leaving 17 bases between. CDR3 sequence (DNA): TGTGCCAGCAGTGACCCCGGGCTAGGGGGAGCAGATACGCAGTATTTT. Residues: CASSDPGLGGADTQYF.

The CDR3 DNA is TGTGCCAGCAGTTCCGGACGGTGGATGGATACGCAGTATTTT. Protein sequence: CASSSGRWMDTQYF. The V gene is TRBV6-2 or TRBV6-3, the J gene TRBJ2-3; D unclear. The CDR3 has 14 residues. V lost 4 bases to trimming and J lost 6 bases, with 14 bases between them. Germline V gene lookup returns CDR1 MNHEY and CDR2 SVGEGT.

This rearrangement joins TRBV5-1 to TRBJ2-2, with D perhaps matching TRBD1 (6 bases). V gave up 4 bases and J gave up 1 base, with 11 bases separating them. The germline gives CDR1 SGHRS, CDR2 YFSETQ. CDR3 size: 15 residues. The CDR3 nucleotides read TGCGCCAGCAGCGTCGGGACAAGGAACACCGGGGAGCTGTTTTTT. This encodes CASSVGTRNTGELFF.

This clone was detected once. This sequence joins TRBV18 and TRBJ2-1; possibly TRBD1 for D (6 bases). The CDR3 runs to 14 residues. The germline V gene encodes CDR1 KGHSH and CDR2 LQKENI. Deletions cut 8 bases from V and 5 bases from J, with 16 bases between. The CDR3 here is CASATGTNNNEQFF. CDR3 bases: TGTGCCAGCGCCACCGGGACAAACAACAATGAGCAGTTCTTC.

The chain combines TRBV30 with TRBJ2-1; no definite D call. Per germline, CDR1 GTSNPN and CDR2 SVGIG (reference sequence). V shed 5 bases and J shed 6 bases, with 5 bases lying between them. This CDR3 has 10 amino acids. CDR3 sequence: CAWGPNEQFF. The CDR3 DNA reads TGTGCCTGGGGACCCAATGAGCAGTTCTTC.

The chain uses TRBV12-5 and TRBJ2-7, with 13 positions matching TRBD2. The CDR3 consists of 17 residues. Looked up from germline, CDR1 is LGHNT and CDR2 is FRNRAP. J gave up 5 bases and V 0 bases, and 7 bases lay outside the gene matches. The CDR3 DNA sequence: TGTGCTAGTGGTTTGGTAGGACTAGCGGGAGTAACCCACGAGCAGTACTTC. Its translation: CASGLVGLAGVTHEQYF.

The chain employs TRBV5-6 and TRBJ1-3; no clear D gene. The V and J ends lost 6 bases and 0 bases respectively, with 7 bases between them. In germline, CDR1 is SGHDT, CDR2 YYEEEE. The CDR3 has 13 amino acids. This CDR3 is CASTLNSGNTIYF. CDR3 in DNA: TGTGCCAGCACTTTAAACTCTGGAAACACCATATATTTT.

The chain employs TRBV19 and TRBJ2-1; D possibly matches TRBD1 or TRBD2 (6 bases each). Germline CDR1 and CDR2: LNHDA and SQIVND (reference sequence). The CDR3 extends over 15 amino acids. V lost 5 bases to trimming and J lost 9 bases, with 20 bases between them. The CDR3 coding sequence is TGTGCCAGTAGTCCAGGGGACGGGAGAGGCGGTGAGCAGTTCTTC. Its protein product is CASSPGDGRGGEQFF.